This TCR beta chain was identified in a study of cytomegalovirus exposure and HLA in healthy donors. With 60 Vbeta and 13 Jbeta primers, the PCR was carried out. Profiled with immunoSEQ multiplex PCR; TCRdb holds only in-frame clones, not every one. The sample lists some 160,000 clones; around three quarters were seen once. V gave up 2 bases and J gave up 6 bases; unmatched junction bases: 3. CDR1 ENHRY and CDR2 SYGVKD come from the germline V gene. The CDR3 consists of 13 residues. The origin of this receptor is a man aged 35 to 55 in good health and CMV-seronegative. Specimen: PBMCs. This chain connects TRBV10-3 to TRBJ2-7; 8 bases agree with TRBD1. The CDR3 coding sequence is TGTGCCATCAGTGAGGACAGGGGACGCGAGCAGTACTTC. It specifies CAISEDRGREQYF.